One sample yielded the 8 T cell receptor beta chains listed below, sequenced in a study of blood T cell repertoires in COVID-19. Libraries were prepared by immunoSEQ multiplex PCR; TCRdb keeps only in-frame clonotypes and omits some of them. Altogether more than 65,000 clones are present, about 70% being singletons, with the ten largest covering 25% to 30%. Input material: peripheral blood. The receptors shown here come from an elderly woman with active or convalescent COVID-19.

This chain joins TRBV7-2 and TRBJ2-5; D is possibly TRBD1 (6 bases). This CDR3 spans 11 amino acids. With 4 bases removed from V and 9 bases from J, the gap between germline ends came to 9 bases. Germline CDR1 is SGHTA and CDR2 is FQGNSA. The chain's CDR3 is CASSSRGAQYF. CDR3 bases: TGTGCCAGCAGCTCCAGGGGAGCCCAGTACTTC.

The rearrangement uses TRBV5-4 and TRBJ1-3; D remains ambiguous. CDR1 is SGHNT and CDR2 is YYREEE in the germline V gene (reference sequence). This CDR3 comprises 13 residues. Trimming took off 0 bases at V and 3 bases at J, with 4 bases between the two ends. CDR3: CASSLAFGNTIYF. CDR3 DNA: TGTGCCAGCAGCTTGGCCTTTGGAAACACCATATATTTT.

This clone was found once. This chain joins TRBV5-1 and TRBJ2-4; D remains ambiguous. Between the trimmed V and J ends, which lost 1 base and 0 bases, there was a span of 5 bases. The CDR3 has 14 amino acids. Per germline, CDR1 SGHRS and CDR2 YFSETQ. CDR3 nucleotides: TGCGCCAGCAGCTTGACAGTAGCCAAAAACATTCAGTACTTC. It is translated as CASSLTVAKNIQYF.

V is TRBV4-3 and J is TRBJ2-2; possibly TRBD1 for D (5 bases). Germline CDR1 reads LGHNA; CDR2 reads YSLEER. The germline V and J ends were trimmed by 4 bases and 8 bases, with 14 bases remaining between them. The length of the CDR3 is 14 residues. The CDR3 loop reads CASSLWAGSGELFF. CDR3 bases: TGCGCCAGCAGCCTATGGGCAGGGTCAGGGGAGCTGTTTTTT.

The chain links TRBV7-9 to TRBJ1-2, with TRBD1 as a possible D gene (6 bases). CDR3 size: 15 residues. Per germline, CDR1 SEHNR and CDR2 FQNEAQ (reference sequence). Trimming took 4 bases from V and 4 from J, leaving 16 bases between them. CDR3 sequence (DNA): TGTGCCAGCAGCTCCTTGGCAGGGGTGGGCTATGGCTACACCTTC. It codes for CASSSLAGVGYGYTF.

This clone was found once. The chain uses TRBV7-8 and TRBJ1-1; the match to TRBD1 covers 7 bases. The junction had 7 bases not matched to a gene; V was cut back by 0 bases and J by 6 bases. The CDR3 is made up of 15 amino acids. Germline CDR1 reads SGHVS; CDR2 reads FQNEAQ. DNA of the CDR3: TGTGCCAGCAGCTTAGCGCTAGGGGGCGCCGCTGAAGCTTTCTTT. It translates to CASSLALGGAAEAFF.

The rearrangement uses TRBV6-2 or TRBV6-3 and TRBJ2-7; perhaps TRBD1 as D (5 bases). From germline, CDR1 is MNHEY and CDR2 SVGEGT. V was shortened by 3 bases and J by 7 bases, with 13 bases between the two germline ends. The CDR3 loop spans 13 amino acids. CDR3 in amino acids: CASSYTGADEQYF. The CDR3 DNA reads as TGTGCCAGCAGTTATACTGGGGCTGATGAGCAGTACTTC.

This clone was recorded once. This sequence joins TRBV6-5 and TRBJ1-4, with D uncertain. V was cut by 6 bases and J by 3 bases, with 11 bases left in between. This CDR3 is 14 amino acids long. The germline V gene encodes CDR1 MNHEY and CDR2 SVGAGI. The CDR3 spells CASRRSGPNEKLFF. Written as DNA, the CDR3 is TGTGCCAGCAGGAGGAGCGGGCCTAATGAAAAACTGTTTTTT.